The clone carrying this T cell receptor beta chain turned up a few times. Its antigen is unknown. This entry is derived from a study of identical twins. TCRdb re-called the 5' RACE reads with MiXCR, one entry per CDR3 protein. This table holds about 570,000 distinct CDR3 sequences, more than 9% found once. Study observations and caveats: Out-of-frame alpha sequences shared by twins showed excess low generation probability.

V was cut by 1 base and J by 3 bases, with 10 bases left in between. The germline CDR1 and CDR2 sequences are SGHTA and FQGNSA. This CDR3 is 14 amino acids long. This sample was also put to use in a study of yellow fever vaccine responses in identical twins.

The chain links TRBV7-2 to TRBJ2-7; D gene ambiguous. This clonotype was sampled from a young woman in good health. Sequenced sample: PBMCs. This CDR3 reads CASSLVVENYEQYF. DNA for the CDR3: TGTGCCAGCAGCTTAGTAGTCGAGAACTACGAGCAGTACTTC.